The present TCR beta chain was sequenced within a study of spatial heterogeneity in lung cancer. In the study overall: Untreated early-stage non-small cell lung cancer patients, fewer than 85 in total, were the donors. Any follow-up PBMC samples that were available went on to be sequenced, and the median time to follow-up was roughly two years after resection.

Time point of the sample: blood at routine non-recurrence follow-up after resection. Whole RNA obtained from tumor, nontumor lung or frozen PBMC underwent sequencing without sorting. The CDR3 has 15 residues. Germline CDR1 is DFQATT and CDR2 is SNEGSKA (reference sequence). V lost 4 bases and J lost 2, with 16 bases in between. TCR cDNA molecules each had a unique molecular identifier. TCRdb redid the calling of the 5' RACE reads with MiXCR, one entry per CDR3 protein. Here the sample spans approximately 56,000 distinct CDR3 sequences, around 6.7% being singletons. The V gene is TRBV20-1, the J gene TRBJ2-3; D may be TRBD2 (7 bases). The TCR sequence derives from a female donor with early-stage non-small cell lung cancer. This sample comprised PBMCs, obtained at follow-up. The chain's CDR3 is CSAILRGANTDTQYF. The DNA of the CDR3 is TGCAGTGCTATTCTCCGGGGGGCAAACACAGATACGCAGTATTTT.